This T cell receptor (beta chain) appears in the sequencing data of a study of vaccination effects on CD4 cells after COVID-19. About the research overall: Each participant was given two doses of one vaccine (BNT162b2 or mRNA-1273).

Sequencing used immunoSEQ multiplex PCR; TCRdb keeps in-frame clones, though not all of them. The sample has approximately 76,000 clones; 78% are singletons. After expansion with viral peptide pools in the ViraFEST assay, antigen-specific CD4+ T cells were sequenced. When around nine days of culture had elapsed, CD4+ T cells were isolated. None of these healthy vaccinees had been infected with SARS-CoV-2 before vaccination. Looked up from germline, CDR1 is MNHEY and CDR2 is SMNVEV (reference sequence). V lost 0 bases to trimming and J lost 0 bases, with 7 bases between them. The CDR3 runs 15 residues. Study observations and caveats: Infection-derived and vaccine-derived clones contracted markedly late after vaccination.

A note on this clone: Antigen unknown.

The starting material was CD4+ T cells from PBMCs cultured with SARS-CoV-2 spike peptides, obtained before COVID-19 vaccination. The sequence was collected from a human donor who received a COVID-19 vaccine. The chain couples TRBV27 to TRBJ2-3; D call uncertain. The DNA of the CDR3 is TGTGCCAGCAGTTTATCTATGGGGAGCACAGATACGCAGTATTTT. Its protein product is CASSLSMGSTDTQYF.